These 20 T cell receptor beta chains were sequenced from one sample in a study of blood T cell repertoires in COVID-19. Only in-frame clones appear in the TCRdb table, and some are missing; sequencing was by immunoSEQ multiplex PCR. The table has more than 400,000 clones, 87% seen once. Input material: PBMCs or T cells enriched from blood (not recorded which). The source of these receptors is a woman younger than 35 who had recovered from COVID-19.

This rearrangement joins TRBV11-2 to TRBJ1-3, with TRBD1 as a possible D gene (5 bases). The CDR3 contains 14 residues. CDR1 is SGHAT, CDR2 FQNNGV, per germline. Trimming shortened V by 5 bases and J by 4 bases, and 12 bases separated the two germline ends. The CDR3 is CASSLRTLGNTIYF. DNA for the CDR3: TGTGCCAGCAGCCTAAGGACACTGGGAAACACCATATATTTT. Filled out from reference TRBV11-2 and TRBJ1-3, the complete variable domain reads EAGVAQSPRYKIIEKRQSVAFWCNPISGHATLYWYQQILGQGPKLLIQFQNNGVVDDSQLPKDRFSAERLKGVDSTLKIQPAKLEDSAVYLCASSLRTLGNTIYFGEGSWLTVV.

CDR3 nucleotides: TGTGCCAGTAGTGCGGATCAGGGCCTCAACACTGAAGCTTTCTTT. It codes for CASSADQGLNTEAFF. The rearrangement uses TRBV19 and TRBJ1-1; D may be TRBD1 (5 bases). Trimming cost V 5 bases and J 2 bases, with 15 bases left between them. This CDR3 is 15 amino acids long. Looked up from germline, CDR1 is LNHDA and CDR2 is SQIVND (reference sequence). Full variable domain (rest looked up from reference TRBV19 and TRBJ1-1): DGGITQSPKYLFRKEGQNVTLSCEQNLNHDAMYWYRQDPGQGLRLIYYSQIVNDFQKGDIAEGYSVSREKKESFPLTVTSAQKNPTAFYLCASSADQGLNTEAFFGQGTRLTVV.

This sequence joins TRBV29-1 and TRBJ2-5; possible D gene TRBD1, 5 bases. There are 11 residues in the CDR3. V dropped 6 bases and J dropped 2 bases, with 7 bases sitting between them. Per the germline V gene, CDR1 is SQVTM and CDR2 is ANQGSEA. This chain's CDR3 is CSVSGQETQYF. Written as DNA, the CDR3 is TGCAGCGTATCAGGGCAAGAGACCCAGTACTTC.

Written as DNA, the CDR3 is TGTGCCAGCAGTTACTCGATACAGACCAATCAGCCCCAGCATTTT. Translated, it gives CASSYSIQTNQPQHF. The chain joins TRBV6-5 to TRBJ1-5, with no clear D. With 0 bases removed from V and 3 bases from J, the gap between germline ends came to 9 bases. CDR3 length: 15 amino acids. Germline CDR1 is MNHEY and CDR2 is SVGAGI.

CDR3 bases: TGCGCCAGCAGCTTGGGAGGGGGCATCGTGGATACGCAGTATTTT. Encoded protein: CASSLGGGIVDTQYF. The chain carries TRBV5-1 and TRBJ2-3, with TRBD1 matching 7 bases. The J segment lost 6 bases and the V segment lost 0 bases, leaving 7 bases of the junction unmatched. This CDR3 has 15 residues. CDR1 is SGHRS, CDR2 YFSETQ, per germline.

V and J are TRBV27 and TRBJ1-1; unclear D gene. V dropped 6 bases and J dropped 8 bases, with 22 bases sitting between them. Germline V lookup: CDR1 MNHEY, CDR2 SMNVEV (reference sequence). The CDR3 length is 15 residues. DNA of the CDR3: TGTGCCAGCAGCCCCTACGGAGGCCGAGATTCCGAAGCTTTCTTT. It codes for CASSPYGGRDSEAFF.

There are a few counts of this clone. The genes are TRBV2 and TRBJ1-3; D unresolved. In germline, CDR1 is SNHLY, CDR2 FYNNEI. This CDR3 comprises 15 residues. V lost 7 bases to trimming and J lost 0 bases, with 13 bases between them. The CDR3 bases are TGTGCCAGCAAGTGGTGGAGGGACTCTGGAAACACCATATATTTT. Amino acid sequence: CASKWWRDSGNTIYF.

This chain connects TRBV19 to TRBJ2-2, with D possibly being TRBD1 (6 bases). Germline CDR1 and CDR2: LNHDA and SQIVND (reference sequence). This CDR3 is built from 13 residues. With 8 bases removed from V and 3 bases from J, the gap between germline ends came to 10 bases. In DNA, the CDR3 is TGTGCCAGTTCCCAGGGGTACACCGGGGAGCTGTTTTTT. It codes for CASSQGYTGELFF.

The chain joins TRBV5-1 to TRBJ1-3; unclear D gene. This CDR3 has 15 residues. Trimming pared 0 bases from V and 0 bases from J, leaving 7 bases between. CDR1 is SGHRS, CDR2 YFSETQ, per germline. The chain's CDR3 is CASSLAGNSGNTIYF. CDR3 sequence (DNA): TGCGCCAGCAGCTTGGCCGGGAACTCTGGAAACACCATATATTTT.

This clone was observed a single time. This chain links TRBV19 with TRBJ1-1; 9 bases agree with TRBD1. Germline values: CDR1 LNHDA, CDR2 SQIVND (reference sequence). The CDR3 sequence is 13 residues long. Trimming took 4 bases from V and 10 from J; bases not matched to a gene: 7. The CDR3 is CASSNRGLRRAFF. CDR3 DNA sequence: TGTGCCAGTAGTAACAGGGGGCTAAGGCGAGCTTTCTTT.

The chain joins TRBV18 to TRBJ2-7, with 8 bases that match TRBD1. V lost 3 bases and J lost 5; bases outside the gene matches: 9. This CDR3 spans 15 amino acids. The V gene's germline CDR1 is KGHSH and CDR2 LQKENI. This CDR3 is CASSPRADRVDEQYF. CDR3 DNA sequence: TGTGCCAGCTCACCGAGGGCGGACAGGGTGGACGAGCAGTACTTC.

V and J are TRBV30 and TRBJ1-1; no clear D gene. This CDR3 comprises 14 residues. Deletions cut 5 bases from V and 3 bases from J, with 16 bases between. Germline CDR1 reads GTSNPN; CDR2 reads SVGIG (reference sequence). The CDR3 here is CAWAPRGSDTEAFF. The DNA of the CDR3 is TGTGCCTGGGCGCCTAGAGGGTCCGACACTGAAGCTTTCTTT.

The genes are TRBV4-1 and TRBJ1-5, with 9 bases identical to TRBD1. The CDR3 loop spans 14 amino acids. The germline V gene encodes CDR1 MGHRA and CDR2 YSYEKL. V lost 6 bases, J lost 6 bases, and 6 bases stayed unmatched. The CDR3 sequence is CASRPQGAGQPQHF. The CDR3 bases are TGCGCCAGCAGACCACAGGGGGCAGGTCAGCCCCAGCATTTT.

The chain links TRBV29-1 to TRBJ2-3; D unclear. The germline V and J ends were trimmed by 2 bases and 2 bases, with 14 bases remaining between them. The length of the CDR3 is 15 residues. CDR1 SQVTM and CDR2 ANQGSEA come from the germline V gene. The chain's CDR3 is CSVEHGLPNTDTQYF. The CDR3 DNA follows: TGCAGCGTTGAACACGGTCTACCGAACACAGATACGCAGTATTTT.

The chain joins TRBV4-1 to TRBJ1-6; 7 nucleotides line up with TRBD1. Trimming at V came to 1 base and at J to 4 bases, leaving 10 bases not matched to a gene. Germline CDR1 MGHRA, CDR2 YSYEKL. The CDR3 spans 18 residues. CDR3 residues: CASSQGLRGQGYNSPLHF. The CDR3 nucleotides are TGCGCCAGCAGCCAAGGGTTGAGGGGGCAGGGGTATAATTCACCCCTCCACTTT.

V usage is TRBV11-1 and J usage is TRBJ2-5; D is unclear. CDR3 length: 14 residues. Trimming took off 3 bases at V and 2 bases at J, with 10 bases between the two ends. In germline, CDR1 is SGHAT, CDR2 FQDESV (reference sequence). CDR3 residues: CASSFNIQQETQYF. Written as DNA, the CDR3 is TGTGCCAGCAGCTTTAATATACAGCAAGAGACCCAGTACTTC.

The chain joins TRBV15 to TRBJ1-5, with 7 positions matching TRBD1. Germline-derived CDR1 and CDR2 are LNHNV and YYDKDF (reference sequence). V shed 1 base and J 7 bases; nucleotides not matched to a gene: 7. The CDR3 has 15 residues. The CDR3 sequence: CATSRADRVEQPQHF. CDR3 DNA sequence: TGTGCCACCAGCAGAGCCGACAGGGTAGAGCAGCCCCAGCATTTT.

Concerning this clone itself: This specimen includes other DNA sequences encoding the same CDR3. The V gene is TRBV7-2, the J gene TRBJ2-5; D ambiguous. V lost 1 base, J lost 5 bases, and 11 bases lay in between. The CDR3 runs to 14 residues. The germline CDR1 and CDR2 sequences are SGHTA and FQGNSA. The CDR3 DNA sequence: TGTGCCAGCAGCTTAGGAGTGGGTAGCGAGACCCAGTACTTC. Protein: CASSLGVGSETQYF.

V and J are TRBV30 and TRBJ1-4; 7 nucleotides align to TRBD1. CDR3 size: 12 residues. V shed 3 bases and J 5 bases; nucleotides not matched to a gene: 0. CDR1 is GTSNPN and CDR2 is SVGIG in the germline V gene (reference sequence). The CDR3 DNA reads TGTGCCTGGAGAGGGGGCAATGAAAAACTGTTTTTT. Its translation is CAWRGGNEKLFF. The full variable domain, rest sourced from reference TRBV30 and TRBJ1-4, is SQTIHQWPATLVQPVGSPLSLECTVEGTSNPNLYWYRQAAGRGLQLLFYSVGIGQISSEVPQNLSASRPQDRQFILSSKKLLLSDSGFYLCAWRGGNEKLFFGSGTQLSVL.

The chain recombines TRBV6-1 with TRBJ2-5; the D gene is possibly TRBD2 (5 bases). The CDR3 consists of 12 residues. V gave up 6 bases and J gave up 2 bases, with 7 bases separating them. In germline, CDR1 is MNHNS, CDR2 SASEGT. The CDR3 reads CASSRTQETQYF. The CDR3 DNA reads as TGTGCCAGCAGCAGGACTCAAGAGACCCAGTACTTC.